This is a list of T cell receptor beta chains from one sample in a study of cytomegalovirus exposure and HLA in healthy donors. TCRdb keeps only in-frame clones here, not all; method: immunoSEQ multiplex PCR. The sample consists of some 150,000 clones, 87% of them appearing once. Sequencing input: PBMCs. These receptors originate from a woman aged 30 to 39 in good health and CMV-seronegative. Both conserved end residues are part of each CDR3. The D gene is left open where the match is weak.

J gene,V gene,D gene,CDR3 protein
TRBJ2-1,TRBV2,TRBD1,CASRTRTTGIYNEQFF
TRBJ2-1,TRBV10-2,TRBD1,CATRGQGDRYAYNEQFF
TRBJ2-5,TRBV20-1,-,CSALMRETQYF
TRBJ2-2,TRBV7-8,-,CASRPGMLSELFF
TRBJ2-1,TRBV5-4,TRBD1,CASSPGQGPYNEQFF
TRBJ2-7,TRBV7-2,TRBD2,CASSLDLAGPYEQYF
TRBJ2-7,TRBV5-4,TRBD2,CASSSKRETGYEQYF
TRBJ2-7,TRBV27,-,CASSLKGKAPYEQYF
TRBJ2-7,TRBV11-3,-,CASSPGTKKGYEQYF
TRBJ1-3,TRBV4-3,TRBD1,CASSQDRVNGNTIYF
TRBJ1-6,TRBV9,TRBD1,CASSDPGQGNSPLHF
TRBJ1-2,TRBV7-2,-,CASSLRRVGGYTF
TRBJ2-7,TRBV10-3,TRBD1,CAIWDRLTYEQYF
TRBJ2-5,TRBV7-2,TRBD2,CASSYRGGAPQETQYF
TRBJ2-1,TRBV9,TRBD2,CASSVTASGTDEQFF
TRBJ2-7,TRBV28,-,CASSRVYEQYF
TRBJ1-3,TRBV19,-,CASSIPTGVSGNTIYF
TRBJ2-3,TRBV4-1,TRBD1,CASSQDGTGGSDTQYF
TRBJ1-3,TRBV18,-,CASSPRGTAASINTIYF
TRBJ1-1,TRBV6-5,-,CASRTVTEAFF
TRBJ2-3,TRBV19,-,CASRPRASTDTQYF
TRBJ2-5,TRBV29-1,TRBD2,CSSRGGGRETQYF
TRBJ1-2,TRBV28,-,CASSFYGLDSHGYTF
TRBJ1-5,TRBV18,-,CASSPTDNQPQHF